This T cell receptor beta chain is from a study of blood T cell repertoires in COVID-19. Across the whole study: In each case, the material was cDNA or gDNA derived from T cells, B-cell-depleted T cells, or PBMCs.

Authors' processing steps: Estimation of nucleated cell counts relied on the amplification of reference gene primers. The data were produced by immunoSEQ multiplex PCR, yet TCRdb's version contains in-frame clones alone and is incomplete. That table supplies the V and J calls and clone size; D and trimming were determined from the DNA. Of some 490,000 clones in the sample, 80% to 90% were seen once. CDR3 length: 16 amino acids. Between the trimmed V and J ends, which lost 1 base and 2 bases, there was a span of 15 bases. CDR1 is SGHTA and CDR2 is FQGNSA in the germline V gene. The sequence came from a human donor in a cohort sampled during active COVID-19. The chain links TRBV7-2 to TRBJ2-7, with D possibly matching TRBD1 (5 bases). What was sequenced was peripheral blood. The CDR3 DNA follows: TGTGCCAGCAGCTTAGGCAACAGTGGGGCTACCTACGAGCAGTACTTC. Residues: CASSLGNSGATYEQYF. Supplemented by reference TRBV7-2 and TRBJ2-7, the full variable domain reads GAGVSQSPSNKVTEKGKDVELRCDPISGHTALYWYRQSLGQGLEFLIYFQGNSAPDKSGLPSDRFSAERTGGSVSTLTIQRTQQEDSAVYLCASSLGNSGATYEQYFGPGTRLTVT.